The 5 T cell receptor beta chains below all came from one sample that was sequenced in a study of blood T cell repertoires in COVID-19. Measured with immunoSEQ multiplex PCR; TCRdb has only the in-frame clones, and not every one. The sample has about 73,000 clones, about four fifths seen once; the top ten hold around 28%. The sample comprised peripheral blood. These receptors all stem from a human donor in a cohort sampled during active COVID-19.

The chain couples TRBV18 to TRBJ2-3; D not certain. This CDR3 contains 17 residues. The germline CDR1 and CDR2 sequences are KGHSH and LQKENI. The ends were cut back, 3 bases at V and 2 bases at J, with 18 bases in the middle. CDR3 nucleotide sequence: TGTGCCAGCTCACCCACCCCTCCCGGTTACCCCACAGATACGCAGTATTTT. Residues: CASSPTPPGYPTDTQYF.

The V and J genes are TRBV7-8 and TRBJ2-1, with 9 bases identical to TRBD2. Trimming cost V 3 bases and J 7 bases; bases outside gene matches: 4. Per germline, CDR1 SGHVS and CDR2 FQNEAQ. CDR3 length equals 14 residues. The CDR3, as DNA: TGTGCCAGCAGCTTCGCGGGGGGGTGGAATGAGCAGTTCTTC. Its protein product is CASSFAGGWNEQFF.

This clone has a handful of counts. V and J are TRBV5-6 and TRBJ1-5, with 8 bases lining up with TRBD1. This CDR3 spans 16 amino acids. Germline CDR1 SGHDT, CDR2 YYEEEE. V lost 2 bases, J lost 2 bases, and 6 bases stayed unmatched. The CDR3 sequence: CASSLSGGAGNQPQHF. The CDR3 DNA reads TGTGCCAGCAGCTTATCAGGGGGCGCCGGCAATCAGCCCCAGCATTTT.

The chain is built from TRBV5-6 and TRBJ1-2; the D is unclear. Trimming took off 0 bases at V and 3 bases at J, with 6 bases between the two ends. This CDR3 is 13 amino acids long. Germline CDR1 reads SGHDT; CDR2 reads YYEEEE. The CDR3 DNA reads TGTGCCAGCAGCTTGGGAGGAGACTATGGCTACACCTTC. Translating gives CASSLGGDYGYTF. The entire variable domain, with the rest obtained from reference TRBV5-6 and TRBJ1-2, is as follows: DAGVTQSPTHLIKTRGQQVTLRCSPKSGHDTVSWYQQALGQGPQFIFQYYEEEERQRGNFPDRFSGHQFPNYSSELNVNALLLGDSALYLCASSLGGDYGYTFGSGTRLTVV.

This sequence joins TRBV5-6 and TRBJ2-2, with 8 positions matching TRBD1. The CDR3 covers 15 residues. Losses at the gene ends were 4 bases for V and 4 bases for J; bases not matched to a gene: 6. Germline CDR1 and CDR2: SGHDT and YYEEEE. As DNA, the CDR3 is TGTGCCAGCAGCAAGGACAGGGTTAGCACCGGGGAGCTGTTTTTT. Protein sequence: CASSKDRVSTGELFF. Combining the CDR3 with reference TRBV5-6 and TRBJ2-2 gives the whole variable domain DAGVTQSPTHLIKTRGQQVTLRCSPKSGHDTVSWYQQALGQGPQFIFQYYEEEERQRGNFPDRFSGHQFPNYSSELNVNALLLGDSALYLCASSKDRVSTGELFFGEGSRLTVL.